Following are 20 T cell receptor beta chains from one sample sequenced in a study of blood T cell repertoires in COVID-19. The assay was immunoSEQ multiplex PCR, and TCRdb's table has in-frame clones only and misses some. The sample records roughly 460,000 clones, approximately 90% being singletons. Sequenced: peripheral blood. The receptors come from a young man with COVID-19, enrolled during active disease.

This clone has only one observation. As DNA, the CDR3 is TGTGCCGTCCTGGGGGACTTCTACTCCTACAATGAGCAGTTCTTC. Protein sequence: CAVLGDFYSYNEQFF. This chain uses TRBV11-2 with TRBJ2-1; tentative D call: TRBD2 (6 bases). The V gene's germline CDR1 is SGHAT and CDR2 FQNNGV. The CDR3 covers 15 residues. Trimming removed 11 bases at V and 0 bases at J, with 17 bases between. Supplemented by reference TRBV11-2 and TRBJ2-1, the full variable domain reads EAGVAQSPRYKIIEKRQSVAFWCNPISGHATLYWYQQILGQGPKLLIQFQNNGVVDDSQLPKDRFSAERLKGVDSTLKIQPAKLEDSAVYLCAVLGDFYSYNEQFFGPGTRLTVL.

The chain couples TRBV15 to TRBJ2-7, with 11 bases lining up with TRBD2. V gave up 4 bases and J gave up 0 bases; unmatched junction bases: 8. This CDR3 is 17 amino acids long. Germline assignment: CDR1 LNHNV and CDR2 YYDKDF (reference sequence). DNA of the CDR3: TGTGCCACCAGCACCCCTAGCGGGGGGTCCCCCTCCTACGAGCAGTACTTC. Translation gives CATSTPSGGSPSYEQYF. The complete variable domain, with remaining parts taken from reference TRBV15 and TRBJ2-7, reads DAMVIQNPRYQVTQFGKPVTLSCSQTLNHNVMYWYQQKSSQAPKLLFHYYDKDFNNEADTPDNFQSRRPNTSFCFLDIRSPGLGDTAMYLCATSTPSGGSPSYEQYFGPGTRLTVT.

The chain uses TRBV4-1 and TRBJ2-2; the match to TRBD1 covers 8 bases. This CDR3 contains 15 residues. Germline V gives CDR1 MGHRA, CDR2 YSYEKL. V gave up 1 base and J gave up 4 bases; unmatched junction bases: 2. CDR3 DNA: TGCGCCAGCAGCCAAGGACAGGGGCCCACCGGGGAGCTGTTTTTT. It specifies CASSQGQGPTGELFF.

The J gene is TRBJ2-6, the V gene TRBV4-1; D gene unclear. This CDR3 is 16 amino acids long. With 3 bases removed from V and 0 bases from J, the gap between germline ends came to 9 bases. Per germline, CDR1 MGHRA and CDR2 YSYEKL. CDR3 sequence reads: CASSHSPSSGANVLTF. As DNA, the CDR3 is TGCGCCAGCAGCCATTCTCCGTCCTCTGGGGCCAACGTCCTGACTTTC.

The chain links TRBV5-1 to TRBJ2-7, with 7 bases lining up with TRBD2. J was trimmed by 4 bases and V by 0 bases; bases with no gene match: 13. The CDR3 has 17 amino acids. Per the germline V gene, CDR1 is SGHRS and CDR2 is YFSETQ. The CDR3 coding sequence is TGCGCCAGCAGCTTGGCCCCCCCGGAAGCGGGATTGTACGAGCAGTACTTC. Translating gives CASSLAPPEAGLYEQYF. Supplemented by reference TRBV5-1 and TRBJ2-7, the full variable domain reads KAGVTQTPRYLIKTRGQQVTLSCSPISGHRSVSWYQQTPGQGLQFLFEYFSETQRNKGNFPGRFSGRQFSNSRSEMNVSTLELGDSALYLCASSLAPPEAGLYEQYFGPGTRLTVT.

The chain's CDR3 is CAILSSGVGTGELFF. The CDR3 DNA follows: TGTGCCATACTATCGTCGGGGGTAGGCACCGGGGAGCTGTTTTTT. The V gene is TRBV10-3, the J gene TRBJ2-2; a weak D match, TRBD2 (6 bases). This CDR3 has 15 amino acids. Germline-derived CDR1 and CDR2 are ENHRY and SYGVKD. The V and J ends lost 9 bases and 4 bases respectively, with 18 bases between them.

V and J are TRBV7-2 and TRBJ1-1; TRBD1 aligns across 9 bases. Germline CDR1 SGHTA, CDR2 FQGNSA. The CDR3 loop spans 15 amino acids. The J segment lost 4 bases and the V segment lost 5 bases, leaving 8 bases of the junction unmatched. This CDR3 reads CASSTYRGPGTEAFF. The CDR3 DNA is TGTGCCAGCAGCACTTACAGGGGGCCGGGCACTGAAGCTTTCTTT.

The rearrangement joins TRBV7-9 to TRBJ2-7; the match to TRBD2 covers 8 bases. Trimming took 5 bases from V and 0 from J; bases not matched to a gene: 9. From germline, CDR1 is SEHNR and CDR2 FQNEAQ (reference sequence). There are 16 residues in the CDR3. This CDR3 is CASSRGLALSSYEQYF. CDR3 coding DNA: TGTGCCAGCAGCCGAGGACTAGCCCTTAGCTCCTACGAGCAGTACTTC.

This chain connects TRBV6-5 to TRBJ1-3; D may be TRBD1 (5 bases). V was clipped by 7 bases and J by 0 bases, with 13 bases between them. Looked up from germline, CDR1 is MNHEY and CDR2 is SVGAGI. This CDR3 comprises 15 residues. The CDR3, as DNA: TGTGCCAGCAAGCGGGACGCTAGCTCTGGAAACACCATATATTTT. Protein: CASKRDASSGNTIYF.

The chain combines TRBV6-5 with TRBJ2-7; D possibly corresponds to TRBD1 (5 bases). V lost 8 bases and J 2 bases, leaving 16 bases between the germline ends. The CDR3 covers 14 residues. Germline CDR1 reads MNHEY; CDR2 reads SVGAGI. CDR3 sequence reads: CASHPTDGTYEQYF. CDR3 coding DNA: TGTGCCAGCCATCCGACAGACGGAACCTACGAGCAGTACTTC.

V gene TRBV5-4 combines with J gene TRBJ2-2; D is perhaps TRBD2 (6 bases). Trimming stripped 3 bases from V and 5 bases from J, with 11 bases between. Germline values: CDR1 SGHNT, CDR2 YYREEE (reference sequence). This CDR3 region has 14 residues. The CDR3 bases are TGTGCCAGCAGCTCCGGACTAACAACCGGGGAGCTGTTTTTT. It is translated as CASSSGLTTGELFF.

The chain carries TRBV6-1 and TRBJ1-2, with 9 bases fitting TRBD1. The CDR3 covers 15 residues. Germline CDR1 and CDR2: MNHNS and SASEGT. Trimming removed 0 bases from V and 5 bases from J; junction bases left unmatched: 4. The CDR3 spells CASSEADRGGYGYTF. For the CDR3, the DNA is TGTGCCAGCAGTGAAGCGGACAGGGGTGGGTATGGCTACACCTTC.

This clone was seen a single time. V and J are TRBV7-2 and TRBJ2-3; 7 bases are shared with TRBD2. CDR3 size: 18 residues. V was pared by 5 bases and J by 6 bases, with 20 bases of the junction left unmatched. Germline CDR1 reads SGHTA; CDR2 reads FQGNSA. CDR3 amino acids: CASSLQAGRTLTADTQYF. The CDR3 DNA reads TGTGCCAGCAGCCTGCAAGCGGGGAGGACTTTAACGGCGGATACGCAGTATTTT. Complete variable domain (other parts from reference TRBV7-2 and TRBJ2-3): GAGVSQSPSNKVTEKGKDVELRCDPISGHTALYWYRQSLGQGLEFLIYFQGNSAPDKSGLPSDRFSAERTGGSVSTLTIQRTQQEDSAVYLCASSLQAGRTLTADTQYFGPGTRLTVL.

In its sample, this clone was seen a few times. This chain links TRBV11-3 with TRBJ2-7; 9 positions agree with TRBD1. Trimming removed 2 bases from V and 6 bases from J; junction bases left unmatched: 2. The CDR3 totals 13 residues. The germline CDR1 and CDR2 sequences are SGHNT and YENEEA. CDR3 DNA: TGTGCCAGCAGCTTATGGGACAGGGTCGAGCAGTACTTC. This translates into CASSLWDRVEQYF.

The rearrangement links TRBV5-1 to TRBJ1-6; D is possibly TRBD1 (6 bases). Germline V gives CDR1 SGHRS, CDR2 YFSETQ. This CDR3 is built from 16 residues. V lost 4 bases, J lost 10 bases, and 21 bases lay in between. In DNA, the CDR3 is TGCGCCAGCAGCCCTGAGGAAAGGGGGTATACATCACCCCTCCACTTT. Translation: CASSPEERGYTSPLHF. The full variable domain, its missing parts supplied by reference TRBV5-1 and TRBJ1-6, is KAGVTQTPRYLIKTRGQQVTLSCSPISGHRSVSWYQQTPGQGLQFLFEYFSETQRNKGNFPGRFSGRQFSNSRSEMNVSTLELGDSALYLCASSPEERGYTSPLHFGNGTRLTVT.

The chain is built from TRBV25-1 and TRBJ2-1; D is ambiguous. The CDR3 consists of 14 residues. V lost 3 bases and J 6 bases, leaving 12 bases between the germline ends. Per the germline V gene, CDR1 is MGHDK and CDR2 is SYGVNS. CDR3: CASSDPSGPNEQFF. The CDR3 DNA is TGTGCCAGCAGTGACCCTAGTGGTCCCAATGAGCAGTTCTTC.

The rearrangement links TRBV21-1 to TRBJ2-7; TRBD1 is taken as the D call from the table, unchecked against the DNA. TRBV21-1 is given as a pseudogene. The length of the CDR3 is 15 residues. CDR3 loop: CASSKATGGSYEQYF. The CDR3 nucleotides are TGTGCCAGCAGCAAAGCAACAGGGGGCTCCTACGAGCAGTACTTC.

The CDR3 reads CASSYTDTQYF. The DNA for the CDR3 is TGTGCCAGCAGTTACACAGATACGCAGTATTTT. The rearrangement uses TRBV14 and TRBJ2-3, with no clear D. The V gene lost 6 bases and the J gene lost 2 bases, with 3 bases spanning the gap. Germline lookup yields CDR1 SGHDN and CDR2 FVKESK. The CDR3 extends over 11 amino acids.

As DNA, the CDR3 is TGTGCCAGCAGCTACCTTTGGCGGGGGAATGAGCAGTTCTTC. Translated: CASSYLWRGNEQFF. V is TRBV5-5 and J is TRBJ2-1; 7 nucleotides line up with TRBD2. Germline CDR1 reads SGHKS; CDR2 reads YYEKEE (reference sequence). The CDR3 is 14 amino acids. V dropped 3 bases and J dropped 7; count of bases not matched to a gene: 7.

V is TRBV18 and J is TRBJ1-5, with a possible D match to TRBD1 (6 bases). Germline V gives CDR1 KGHSH, CDR2 LQKENI. Trimming removed 6 bases at V and 3 bases at J, with 12 bases between. The CDR3 is 14 residues long. The DNA of the CDR3 is TGTGCCAGCTCTCAACAGGGAATCAATCAGCCCCAGCATTTT. Amino acids: CASSQQGINQPQHF.